One sample yielded the 25 T cell receptor beta chains listed below, sequenced in a study of CD8+ T cells in alopecia areata. In each case, RNA was isolated and then reverse transcribed into cDNA as the sequencing template. Sequencing was performed with immunoSEQ multiplex PCR; in TCRdb, only in-frame clones are kept and a portion is missing. The sample contains 150,000 to 200,000 clones, roughly 60% of which appear only once. The sequenced material came from CD4+ T cells sorted from blood. The receptors were sampled from a human donor in good health.

The gene calls are TRBV29-1 and TRBJ2-4, with 9 bases matching TRBD2. With 4 bases clipped from V and 6 bases from J, the junction kept 10 bases outside the gene matches. The CDR3 spans 15 residues. Germline CDR1 and CDR2: SQVTM and ANQGSEA. The CDR3 DNA follows: TGCAGCGTTGCATCCGCTAGCGGGATGGGAAACATTCAGTACTTC. Translation gives CSVASASGMGNIQYF.

As for this clone: Additional DNA sequences in this sample encode the identical CDR3. J is TRBJ2-7 and V is TRBV20-1, with 8 bases identical to TRBD1. Trimming removed 6 bases from V and 7 bases from J; junction bases left unmatched: 5. Germline V gene sequence: CDR1 DFQATT, CDR2 SNEGSKA (reference sequence). The CDR3 spans 11 residues. CDR3 protein: CSARQGREQYF. The CDR3 nucleotides are TGCAGTGCCAGACAGGGGCGGGAGCAGTACTTC.

Regarding this clone: The sample has other DNA sequences that encode this CDR3 too. The chain recombines TRBV29-1 with TRBJ2-5, with 7 nucleotides matching TRBD2. This CDR3 is 12 amino acids long. CDR1 and CDR2 (germline): SQVTM, ANQGSEA. The V segment lost 6 bases and the J segment 5 bases; nucleotides outside the gene matches: 6. CDR3 amino acids: CSVEEGGETQYF. CDR3 nucleotide sequence: TGCAGCGTCGAGGAGGGAGGGGAGACCCAGTACTTC. Supplemented by reference TRBV29-1 and TRBJ2-5, the full variable domain reads SAVISQKPSRDICQRGTSLTIQCQVDSQVTMMFWYRQQPGQSLTLIATANQGSEATYESGFVIDKFPISRPNLTFSTLTVSNMSPEDSSIYLCSVEEGGETQYFGPGTRLLVL.

V and J are TRBV2 and TRBJ1-1; D not resolved. CDR3 length equals 14 residues. Trimming shortened V by 7 bases and J by 0 bases, and 12 bases separated the two germline ends. Germline CDR1 is SNHLY and CDR2 is FYNNEI. The CDR3 sequence: CASKLGTLNTEAFF. As DNA, the CDR3 is TGTGCCAGCAAGTTGGGCACGCTGAACACTGAAGCTTTCTTT. The variable domain in full, completed from reference TRBV2 and TRBJ1-1, reads EPEVTQTPSHQVTQMGQEVILRCVPISNHLYFYWYRQILGQKVEFLVSFYNNEISEKSEIFDDQFSVERPDGSNFTLKIRSTKLEDSAMYFCASKLGTLNTEAFFGQGTRLTVV.

To note about this clone: The sample holds other DNA sequences that translate to the same CDR3. The rearrangement joins TRBV30 to TRBJ1-5; no reliable D call. Germline V gene data show CDR1 as GTSNPN and CDR2 as SVGIG (reference sequence). The CDR3 is made up of 13 amino acids. V gave up 2 bases and J gave up 0 bases, with 5 bases separating them. CDR3 residues: CAWSRDSNQPQHF. Here the CDR3 DNA reads TGTGCCTGGAGTCGGGATAGCAATCAGCCCCAGCATTTT.

The chain recombines TRBV29-1 with TRBJ2-3; D may be TRBD1 or TRBD2 (5 bases each). The CDR3 runs to 11 residues. Germline CDR1 and CDR2: SQVTM and ANQGSEA. V lost 4 bases, J lost 6 bases, and 8 bases lay in between. The CDR3 DNA follows: TGCAGCGTTGGATGGGGGGATACGCAGTATTTT. It codes for CSVGWGDTQYF.

The gene calls are TRBV30 and TRBJ2-4; 10 bases map to TRBD2. From germline, CDR1 is GTSNPN and CDR2 SVGIG (reference sequence). CDR3 length: 13 amino acids. V dropped 5 bases and J dropped 12; count of bases not matched to a gene: 10. The CDR3: CAWETSGVSYQYF. The CDR3 nucleotides read TGTGCCTGGGAAACTAGCGGGGTGAGCTATCAGTACTTC.

The genes are TRBV5-5 and TRBJ2-5, with D possibly being TRBD2 (5 bases). The germline gives CDR1 SGHKS, CDR2 YYEKEE (reference sequence). The CDR3 length is 12 residues. The V gene lost 7 bases and the J gene lost 5 bases, with 12 bases spanning the gap. CDR3 sequence reads: CASLTGVETQYF. The CDR3, as DNA: TGTGCCAGCTTGACCGGGGTTGAGACCCAGTACTTC.

CDR3: CASSAQYEQYF. CDR3 bases: TGTGCCAGCAGTGCCCAATACGAGCAGTACTTC. The chain couples TRBV2 to TRBJ2-7; D unclear. V was clipped by 4 bases and J by 4 bases, with 5 bases between them. This CDR3 has 11 residues. The germline V gene has CDR1 SNHLY and CDR2 FYNNEI.

There are a few counts of this clone. The chain combines TRBV29-1 with TRBJ2-3; D is uncertain. The CDR3 sequence is 8 residues long. V was shortened by 6 bases and J by 6 bases, with 1 base between the two germline ends. Germline CDR1 is SQVTM and CDR2 is ANQGSEA. CDR3 loop: CSVDTQYF. CDR3 DNA sequence: TGCAGCGTCGATACGCAGTATTTT.

The genes are TRBV28 and TRBJ2-2; no reliable D call. Germline-derived CDR1 and CDR2 are MDHEN and SYDVKM. V was cut by 8 bases and J by 7 bases, with 5 bases left in between. The CDR3 is 10 residues long. In DNA, the CDR3 is TGTGCCAGCTCTGACGGGGAGCTGTTTTTT. Its translation: CASSDGELFF.

This clone was seen a few times. The V gene is TRBV29-1, the J gene TRBJ2-3; D is ambiguous. V lost 5 bases to trimming and J lost 1 base, with 7 bases between them. CDR3 length equals 12 residues. Germline-derived CDR1 and CDR2 are SQVTM and ANQGSEA. CDR3 region: CSVHSRTDTQYF. CDR3 coding DNA: TGCAGCGTTCACTCCCGCACAGATACGCAGTATTTT.

The chain employs TRBV11-2 and TRBJ2-7; weak D call: TRBD1 (6 bases). Germline V lookup: CDR1 SGHAT, CDR2 FQNNGV. There are 15 residues in the CDR3. V was shortened by 6 bases and J by 3 bases, with 18 bases between the two germline ends. The CDR3: CASSSIRDTVYEQYF. The DNA for the CDR3 is TGTGCCAGCAGTTCCATCCGGGACACTGTCTACGAGCAGTACTTC.

This chain connects TRBV30 to TRBJ2-7, with D perhaps TRBD2 (6 bases). With 2 bases removed from V and 6 bases from J, the gap between germline ends came to 14 bases. CDR1 and CDR2 (germline): GTSNPN, SVGIG (reference sequence). CDR3 length equals 13 residues. Here the CDR3 reads CAWSSGSPGEQYF. CDR3 sequence (DNA): TGTGCCTGGAGTTCCGGGAGTCCAGGCGAGCAGTACTTC.

This clone was seen once. The chain recombines TRBV30 with TRBJ2-7; TRBD2 matches 9 bases. Trimming at V came to 0 bases and at J to 6 bases, leaving 6 bases not matched to a gene. Germline CDR1 and CDR2: GTSNPN and SVGIG (reference sequence). This CDR3 comprises 14 residues. As DNA, the CDR3 is TGTGCCTGGAGTGTAGGGGGACTAGCTGGCGAGCAGTACTTC. Translated: CAWSVGGLAGEQYF.

The CDR3 sequence is CASRAIGVNGANVLTF. The CDR3 bases are TGTGCCAGCAGAGCTATAGGGGTCAATGGGGCCAACGTCCTGACTTTC. The V and J genes are TRBV5-6 and TRBJ2-6, with D possibly TRBD1 on 5 matching bases. V gave up 5 bases and J gave up 3 bases, with 15 bases separating them. Germline V lookup: CDR1 SGHDT, CDR2 YYEEEE. This CDR3 is built from 16 residues.

This chain uses TRBV7-9 with TRBJ1-5, with D hard to call. The CDR3 is 17 amino acids. Trimming stripped 5 bases from V and 3 bases from J, with 20 bases between. The germline CDR1 and CDR2 sequences are SEHNR and FQNEAQ (reference sequence). CDR3 amino acids: CASSPKGGGVANQPQHF. The DNA for the CDR3 is TGTGCCAGCAGCCCTAAGGGAGGTGGGGTAGCCAATCAGCCCCAGCATTTT.

CDR3 sequence reads: CAWRQGGATEAFF. DNA of the CDR3: TGTGCCTGGAGGCAGGGGGGTGCGACTGAAGCTTTCTTT. The chain is built from TRBV30 and TRBJ1-1; 7 bases fit TRBD1. The length of the CDR3 is 13 residues. Germline V gene data show CDR1 as GTSNPN and CDR2 as SVGIG (reference sequence). With V trimmed by 3 bases and J by 5 bases, 6 bases remained unmatched. Full variable domain (rest looked up from reference TRBV30 and TRBJ1-1): SQTIHQWPATLVQPVGSPLSLECTVEGTSNPNLYWYRQAAGRGLQLLFYSVGIGQISSEVPQNLSASRPQDRQFILSSKKLLLSDSGFYLCAWRQGGATEAFFGQGTRLTVV.

In its sample, this clone was seen a few times. The J gene is TRBJ2-1, the V gene TRBV9, with 8 nucleotides matching TRBD2. From germline, CDR1 is SGDLS and CDR2 YYNGEE. This CDR3 has 16 residues. V gave up 3 bases and J gave up 12 bases; unmatched junction bases: 17. The CDR3 is CASSGEGSGSPKGQFF. DNA for the CDR3: TGTGCCAGCAGCGGGGAGGGCAGCGGGAGCCCGAAGGGGCAGTTCTTC.

This clone was seen just once. This chain joins TRBV15 and TRBJ2-3, with D perhaps TRBD2 (5 bases). The V gene lost 3 bases and the J gene lost 2 bases, with 12 bases spanning the gap. Germline lookup yields CDR1 LNHNV and CDR2 YYDKDF (reference sequence). CDR3 size: 15 residues. The chain's CDR3 is CATSSRGNPTDTQYF. The DNA of the CDR3 is TGTGCCACCAGCAGCCGGGGAAACCCCACAGATACGCAGTATTTT.

This sequence joins TRBV5-6 and TRBJ2-1; D is uncertain. V lost 4 bases and J lost 14, with 16 bases in between. Germline-derived CDR1 and CDR2 are SGHDT and YYEEEE. The CDR3 covers 12 residues. CDR3 in amino acids: CASSLNSGVEFF. CDR3 nucleotide sequence: TGTGCCAGCAGCCTAAACAGTGGAGTAGAGTTCTTC.

This rearrangement joins TRBV29-1 to TRBJ2-7; D may be TRBD1 (6 bases). Trimming shortened V by 4 bases and J by 2 bases, and 15 bases separated the two germline ends. Germline-derived CDR1 and CDR2 are SQVTM and ANQGSEA. This CDR3 is 14 amino acids long. CDR3 loop: CSVVVPRGTYEQYF. CDR3 bases: TGCAGCGTTGTAGTCCCCAGGGGCACCTACGAGCAGTACTTC.

The chain employs TRBV27 and TRBJ1-2; 10 nucleotides line up with TRBD1. Trimming at V came to 5 bases and at J to 7 bases, leaving 7 bases not matched to a gene. The CDR3 is made up of 14 amino acids. Germline CDR1 is MNHEY and CDR2 is SMNVEV (reference sequence). The CDR3 reads CASSRDRGSAGYTF. Written as DNA, the CDR3 is TGTGCCAGCAGTCGGGACAGGGGCTCGGCTGGCTACACCTTC.

The gene calls are TRBV28 and TRBJ2-1, with D possibly TRBD2 on 5 matching bases. The CDR3 runs to 15 residues. Trimming pared 1 base from V and 7 bases from J, leaving 14 bases between. Germline CDR1 reads MDHEN; CDR2 reads SYDVKM. The CDR3 reads CASSLLVGVSNEQFF. CDR3 coding DNA: TGTGCCAGCAGTTTATTGGTGGGAGTGTCGAATGAGCAGTTCTTC. Looking up the rest from reference TRBV28 and TRBJ2-1 gives the full variable domain: DVKVTQSSRYLVKRTGEKVFLECVQDMDHENMFWYRQDPGLGLRLIYFSYDVKMKEKGDIPEGYSVSREKKERFSLILESASTNQTSMYLCASSLLVGVSNEQFFGPGTRLTVL.

V gene TRBV30 combines with J gene TRBJ2-1; D unclear. CDR1 is GTSNPN, CDR2 SVGIG, per germline (reference sequence). Trimming took 4 bases from V and 7 from J, leaving 11 bases between them. This CDR3 contains 12 residues. The CDR3 nucleotides are TGTGCCTGGACTAGGACGGCGAATGAGCAGTTCTTC. Translating it yields CAWTRTANEQFF. The full variable domain, its missing parts supplied by reference TRBV30 and TRBJ2-1, is SQTIHQWPATLVQPVGSPLSLECTVEGTSNPNLYWYRQAAGRGLQLLFYSVGIGQISSEVPQNLSASRPQDRQFILSSKKLLLSDSGFYLCAWTRTANEQFFGPGTRLTVL.